The rows below give T cell receptor beta chains drawn from one sample of a study of blood T cell repertoires in COVID-19. The assay was immunoSEQ multiplex PCR, and TCRdb's table has in-frame clones only and misses some. The data show some 150,000 clones, approximately 88% seen once. Sequenced: peripheral blood. These receptors were taken from a man aged 70 or older with acute or convalescent COVID-19. CDR3s include the opening cysteine and the closing phenylalanine or tryptophan. D genes are given only for firm matches. Clone size is stated in some rows and not others, as once, few, many or a class when expanded.

size: NA; D: TRBD1; V: TRBV28; J: TRBJ1-5; DNA: TGTGCCACCTCGACAGGGCTAAATCAGCCCCAGCATTTT; CDR3: CATSTGLNQPQHF
size: NA; D: NA; V: TRBV2; J: TRBJ1-6; DNA: TGTGCGAGATCGACTAGGCTTAATTCACCCCTCCACTTT; CDR3: CARSTRLNSPLHF
size: NA; D: NA; V: TRBV6-6; J: TRBJ2-7; DNA: TGTGCCAGCAGCCGGGAGGGGGCCTTCGGGAACGAGCAGTACTTC; CDR3: CASSREGAFGNEQYF
size: NA; D: NA; V: TRBV3-1/TRBV3-2; J: TRBJ1-6; DNA: TGTGCCAGCAGCCAAATGGGCAGGGCTCAATCACCCCTCCACTTT; CDR3: CASSQMGRAQSPLHF
size: NA; D: TRBD1; V: TRBV5-1; J: TRBJ1-1; DNA: TGCGCCAGCAGGCGGGACAGGGGACAGAACACTGAAGCTTTCTTT; CDR3: CASRRDRGQNTEAFF
size: NA; D: NA; V: TRBV7-8; J: TRBJ1-4; DNA: TGTGCCAGCAGCCCCCTCCTTGGGGGGAATGAAAAACTGTTTTTT; CDR3: CASSPLLGGNEKLFF
size: NA; D: NA; V: TRBV6-2/TRBV6-3; J: TRBJ2-7; DNA: TGTGCCAGCAGTCCCCCTTCGAACCGCGGGGCCCACCTCTACGAGCAGTACTTC; CDR3: CASSPPSNRGAHLYEQYF
size: NA; D: NA; V: TRBV24-1; J: TRBJ1-4; DNA: TGTGCCACCAGTGTAGCAGGGGCAACTAATGAAAAACTGTTTTTT; CDR3: CATSVAGATNEKLFF
size: few; D: TRBD2; V: TRBV9; J: TRBJ2-4; DNA: TGTGCCAGCAGCGCGTTTCTAGCGGGAGAGGGGAACATTCAGTACTTC; CDR3: CASSAFLAGEGNIQYF
size: NA; D: TRBD1; V: TRBV24-1; J: TRBJ2-5; DNA: TGTGCCACCAGTGATCCCGGCCCCGGACAGGGGAGGTGGGAGACCCAGTACTTC; CDR3: CATSDPGPGQGRWETQYF